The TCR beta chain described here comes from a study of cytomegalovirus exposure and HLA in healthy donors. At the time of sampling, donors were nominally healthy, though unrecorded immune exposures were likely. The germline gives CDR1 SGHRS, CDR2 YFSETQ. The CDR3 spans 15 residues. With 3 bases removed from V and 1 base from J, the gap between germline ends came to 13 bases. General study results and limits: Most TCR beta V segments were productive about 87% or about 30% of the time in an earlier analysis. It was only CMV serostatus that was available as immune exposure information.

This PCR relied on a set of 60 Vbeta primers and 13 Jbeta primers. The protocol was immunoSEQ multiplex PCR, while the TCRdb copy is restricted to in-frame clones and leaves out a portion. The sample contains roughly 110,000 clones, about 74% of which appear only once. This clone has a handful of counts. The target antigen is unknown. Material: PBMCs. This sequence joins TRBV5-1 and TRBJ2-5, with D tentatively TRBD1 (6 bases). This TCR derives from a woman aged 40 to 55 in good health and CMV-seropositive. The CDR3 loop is CASSSGRGGQETQYF. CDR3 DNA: TGCGCCAGCAGCTCGGGAAGAGGGGGCCAAGAGACCCAGTACTTC.